Below, 3 T cell receptor beta chains from the same sample are listed, as sequenced in a study of T-cell reconstitution after alpha-beta-depleted transplantation in children. The TCRbeta library incorporated unique molecular identifiers. One entry per CDR3 protein results from TCRdb running MiXCR on the PCR reads. In the table there are 530,000 or so distinct CDR3 sequences, 25% to 30% of which are singletons. The material was PBMCs, obtained before TCRalphabeta/CD19-depleted stem cell transplant. Every receptor here comes from a boy younger than two with Wiskott-Aldrich syndrome, due to receive a stem cell transplant.

This clonotype turned up a few times. The chain carries TRBV6-1 and TRBJ2-1; D not certain. This CDR3 has 14 residues. In germline, CDR1 is MNHNS, CDR2 SASEGT. The V end was cut by 3 bases, the J end by 1 base, with 7 bases between. CDR3 sequence: CASSELGSYNEQFF. CDR3 sequence (DNA): TGTGCCAGCAGTGAGCTGGGATCCTACAATGAGCAGTTCTTC.

This clonotype was picked up a small number of times. The chain joins TRBV24-1 to TRBJ1-2, with 7 bases fitting TRBD1. The CDR3 runs 14 residues. V lost 4 bases, J lost 4 bases, and 5 bases stayed unmatched. Germline lookup yields CDR1 KGHDR and CDR2 SFDVKD. The CDR3 coding sequence is TGTGCCACCAGTGAAAGGACAGGACCCTATGGCTACACCTTC. Translating gives CATSERTGPYGYTF.

For this clonotype: This may be a read error: a much more frequent sequence differs by one nucleotide. The V gene is TRBV7-9, the J gene TRBJ2-1; 9 bases are a match to TRBD1. The germline gives CDR1 SEHNR, CDR2 FQNEAQ (reference sequence). Unmatched junction bases numbered 4, after V lost 5 bases and J lost 2 bases. This CDR3 contains 15 residues. CDR3 DNA: TGTGCCAGCAGCCCCGGGACAGGGACCTACAATGAGCAGTTCTTC. This codes for CASSPGTGTYNEQFF.